These 31 T cell receptor beta chains were sequenced from one sample in a study of early T cells in non-severe SARS-CoV-2 infection (dated by TCRdb to 2020 to 2022). Libraries came from 5' RACE. The run used a NextSeq 500. Starting from the raw public reads, TCRdb applied fastp trimming at Q25, assembled clones with MiXCR and retained in-frame beta chains. All rows with the same CDR3 protein become a single entry with the most common DNA and genes. The sample records some 89,000 distinct CDR3 sequences, 9.5% to 12% of which are singletons. The top ten constitute roughly 4.5% of the sample. The material sequenced was whole blood, taken at baseline. The receptors come from an adult who was a healthcare worker with PCR-confirmed SARS-CoV-2 infection or an uninfected control (not recorded which).

The chain couples TRBV7-2 to TRBJ1-4; a weak D match, TRBD1 (6 bases). CDR3 size: 16 residues. CDR1 SGHTA and CDR2 FQGNSA come from the germline V gene. V lost 0 bases and J lost 4, with 12 bases in between. In DNA, the CDR3 is TGTGCCAGCAGCTTAGCGGCGGGCAGGGGTAATGAAAAACTGTTTTTT. It specifies CASSLAAGRGNEKLFF. The full variable domain, its missing parts supplied by reference TRBV7-2 and TRBJ1-4, is GAGVSQSPSNKVTEKGKDVELRCDPISGHTALYWYRQSLGQGLEFLIYFQGNSAPDKSGLPSDRFSAERTGGSVSTLTIQRTQQEDSAVYLCASSLAAGRGNEKLFFGSGTQLSVL.

This chain uses TRBV29-1 with TRBJ2-7; D remains unclear. The CDR3 has 11 amino acids. Trimming stripped 8 bases from V and 7 bases from J, with 15 bases between. Per germline, CDR1 SQVTM and CDR2 ANQGSEA. CDR3 loop: CSSVGPWEQYF. CDR3 DNA: TGCAGCTCAGTAGGGCCCTGGGAGCAGTACTTC.

This clonotype was counted between two and nine times. V is TRBV7-8 and J is TRBJ2-7; 8 nucleotides agree with TRBD1. Per the germline V gene, CDR1 is SGHVS and CDR2 is FQNEAQ. The junction had 10 bases not matched to a gene; V was cut back by 5 bases and J by 4 bases. This CDR3 is 15 amino acids long. The CDR3 DNA follows: TGTGCCAGCAGCGTCCGACAGGGGACCGGTTACGAGCAGTACTTC. Translation gives CASSVRQGTGYEQYF.

The J gene is TRBJ1-1, the V gene TRBV19; weak D call: TRBD1 (6 bases). V was trimmed by 6 bases and J by 0 bases, leaving 14 bases between them. The CDR3 extends over 15 amino acids. The germline V gene has CDR1 LNHDA and CDR2 SQIVND (reference sequence). DNA of the CDR3: TGTGCCAGTAGGCGGTCGGGGGACATGAACACTGAAGCTTTCTTT. It codes for CASRRSGDMNTEAFF. Complete variable domain (other parts from reference TRBV19 and TRBJ1-1): DGGITQSPKYLFRKEGQNVTLSCEQNLNHDAMYWYRQDPGQGLRLIYYSQIVNDFQKGDIAEGYSVSREKKESFPLTVTSAQKNPTAFYLCASRRSGDMNTEAFFGQGTRLTVV.

This clonotype came up a few times. V is TRBV3-1 and J is TRBJ2-1; 12 bases line up with TRBD2. The CDR3 runs to 15 residues. With V trimmed by 7 bases and J by 10 bases, 11 bases remained unmatched. The germline gives CDR1 LGHDT, CDR2 YNNKEL (reference sequence). CDR3 DNA sequence: TGTGCCAGCAACCGGGGCACCGGACTAGCGGGAGAGCAGTTCTTC. Translation: CASNRGTGLAGEQFF.

This sequence joins TRBV10-3 and TRBJ1-2; 10 bases are shared with TRBD1. J was trimmed by 5 bases and V by 10 bases; bases with no gene match: 13. The CDR3 extends over 15 amino acids. Germline CDR1 reads ENHRY; CDR2 reads SYGVKD. The CDR3 spells CATSAGTGDLYGYTF. In DNA, the CDR3 is TGTGCCACCTCAGCCGGGACAGGGGATTTGTATGGCTACACCTTC.

This clonotype appeared a few times. CDR3 in DNA: TGCGCCAGCAGCAAGTTTCAGACGGGAGTGACAGGAGATACGCAGTATTTT. This sequence encodes CASSKFQTGVTGDTQYF. The chain uses TRBV4-3 and TRBJ2-3; D may be TRBD1 or TRBD2 (6 bases each). The CDR3 sequence is 17 residues long. CDR1 LGHNA and CDR2 YSLEER come from the germline V gene. V lost 5 bases and J lost 5, with 23 bases in between.

This clonotype was found many times. The chain carries TRBV19 and TRBJ2-3, with TRBD2 matching over 7 bases. This CDR3 spans 13 amino acids. V shed 10 bases, J shed 2 bases, and the junction held 6 bases outside the gene matches. Germline values: CDR1 LNHDA, CDR2 SQIVND (reference sequence). The CDR3 bases are TGTGCCACCAAAGGGACTACCACAGATACGCAGTATTTT. Its protein is CATKGTTTDTQYF.

The CDR3 reads CASGRGADSPLHF. The CDR3 DNA reads TGTGCCAGCGGGCGGGGTGCGGATTCACCCCTCCACTTT. V and J are TRBV6-5 and TRBJ1-6; unclear D gene. Trimming shortened V by 8 bases and J by 8 bases, and 13 bases separated the two germline ends. In germline, CDR1 is MNHEY, CDR2 SVGAGI. The CDR3 runs 13 residues.

There are a few counts of this clonotype. The chain carries TRBV20-1 and TRBJ2-3; unclear D gene. The CDR3 totals 12 residues. V gave up 1 base and J gave up 7 bases, with 9 bases separating them. From germline, CDR1 is DFQATT and CDR2 SNEGSKA (reference sequence). In nucleotides, the CDR3 is TGCAGTGCTAGAGTTAACAGCAATACGCAGTATTTT. The encoded protein is CSARVNSNTQYF.

This clonotype appeared many times. The CDR3 is CASSLRLAERDEQFF. CDR3 nucleotides: TGTGCCAGCAGCCTAAGACTAGCGGAGCGAGATGAGCAGTTCTTC. The rearrangement uses TRBV7-2 and TRBJ2-1; 9 positions match TRBD2. Losses at the gene ends were 5 bases for V and 8 bases for J; bases not matched to a gene: 10. CDR1 is SGHTA, CDR2 FQGNSA, per germline. The CDR3 length is 15 residues.

As concerns this clonotype: The conserved phenylalanine or tryptophan normally closing the CDR3 is absent here, so this likely arose from a read error. The chain employs TRBV20-1 and TRBJ2-3, with 10 positions matching TRBD2. Germline V lookup: CDR1 DFQATT, CDR2 SNEGSKA (reference sequence). V trimming: 5 bases; J trimming: 4 bases; junction bases outside the gene matches: 9. The CDR3 runs 15 residues. The CDR3 DNA reads TGCAGTGCTTCTAATGCCGGGACTAGCGCAGATACGCAGTATTTA. Encoded protein: CSASNAGTSADTQYL.

This sequence joins TRBV7-3 and TRBJ2-1, with D possibly TRBD2 on 5 matching bases. The CDR3 covers 15 residues. V was trimmed by 5 bases and J by 6 bases, leaving 17 bases between them. CDR1 and CDR2 from the germline V gene are SGHTA and FQGTGA. The CDR3 DNA sequence: TGTGCCAGCAGCCCCGGGATCGGGATACTCAATGAGCAGTTCTTC. Translation: CASSPGIGILNEQFF. Variable domain in full (rest from reference TRBV7-3 and TRBJ2-1): GAGVSQTPSNKVTEKGKYVELRCDPISGHTALYWYRQSLGQGPEFLIYFQGTGAADDSGLPNDRFFAVRPEGSVSTLKIQRTERGDSAVYLCASSPGIGILNEQFFGPGTRLTVL.

This clonotype was detected many times. The V gene is TRBV7-2, the J gene TRBJ1-6; perhaps TRBD1 as D (6 bases). The CDR3 is 14 amino acids. The V end was cut by 5 bases, the J end by 6 bases, with 11 bases between. In germline, CDR1 is SGHTA, CDR2 FQGNSA. The CDR3 bases are TGTGCCAGCAGCAGACAGGTCCTTAATTCACCCCTCCACTTT. It codes for CASSRQVLNSPLHF.

Only a few counts were recorded for this clonotype. V and J are TRBV10-1 and TRBJ2-3, with TRBD2 as a possible D gene (6 bases). V was shortened by 8 bases and J by 2 bases, with 14 bases between the two germline ends. CDR3 length: 14 amino acids. Per germline, CDR1 WNHNN and CDR2 SYGVQD (reference sequence). The CDR3 DNA is TGCGCCAGCTCGTTGGGACTTACCACAGATACGCAGTATTTT. Encoded protein: CASSLGLTTDTQYF.

This clonotype has just a few counts. V usage is TRBV19 and J usage is TRBJ2-2; possible D gene TRBD1, 5 bases. CDR1 is LNHDA, CDR2 SQIVND, per germline (reference sequence). Trimming pared 5 bases from V and 5 bases from J, leaving 18 bases between. CDR3 length equals 16 residues. This CDR3 reads CASSPSDAAGTGELFF. DNA for the CDR3: TGTGCCAGTAGTCCATCCGACGCGGCAGGGACCGGGGAGCTGTTTTTT.

The chain carries TRBV19 and TRBJ1-4; tentative D call: TRBD1 (6 bases). V lost 6 bases, J lost 8 bases, and 22 bases lay in between. Germline CDR1 reads LNHDA; CDR2 reads SQIVND (reference sequence). CDR3 length: 16 amino acids. CDR3 protein: CASSTPFSGGDEKLFF. Written as DNA, the CDR3 is TGTGCCAGTAGCACGCCGTTTAGTGGGGGCGACGAAAAACTGTTTTTT. The variable domain in full, completed from reference TRBV19 and TRBJ1-4, reads DGGITQSPKYLFRKEGQNVTLSCEQNLNHDAMYWYRQDPGQGLRLIYYSQIVNDFQKGDIAEGYSVSREKKESFPLTVTSAQKNPTAFYLCASSTPFSGGDEKLFFGSGTQLSVL.

The table lists this clonotype with many counts. This rearrangement joins TRBV4-1 to TRBJ2-1; D call uncertain. The germline V and J ends were trimmed by 0 bases and 6 bases, with 12 bases remaining between them. Germline CDR1 MGHRA, CDR2 YSYEKL. This CDR3 is built from 15 residues. This CDR3 reads CASSQDIGTLNEQFF. The CDR3 nucleotides read TGCGCCAGCAGCCAAGATATCGGAACCCTCAATGAGCAGTTCTTC.

The V gene is TRBV4-3, the J gene TRBJ1-4, with D maybe TRBD1 (5 bases). Germline V gene lookup returns CDR1 LGHNA and CDR2 YSLEER. The length of the CDR3 is 15 residues. Trimming removed 2 bases from V and 8 bases from J, with 15 bases in between. CDR3 sequence reads: CASSQIPQGEEKLFF. The CDR3 region has the DNA TGCGCCAGCAGCCAAATTCCCCAGGGTGAGGAAAAACTGTTTTTT.

Comment on this clonotype: A much larger clone lies one base from this, so it may be a read error. Here the CDR3 omits its conserved ending phenylalanine or tryptophan, so a read error is the likely source. This sequence joins TRBV7-2 and TRBJ2-3; 12 bases match TRBD2. The V segment lost 3 bases and the J segment 0 bases; nucleotides outside the gene matches: 10. The CDR3 is 19 residues long. Germline V gives CDR1 SGHTA, CDR2 FQGNSA. The CDR3 DNA follows: TGTGCCAGCAGCTTTACACTAGCGGGGGGTCACTTTAGCACAGATACGCAGTATTCT. This translates into CASSFTLAGGHFSTDTQYS.

V and J are TRBV9 and TRBJ2-1; D unresolved. The CDR3 contains 16 residues. The ends were cut back, 0 bases at V and 0 bases at J, with 10 bases in the middle. Germline V gives CDR1 SGDLS, CDR2 YYNGEE. CDR3 bases: TGTGCCAGCAGCGTAGAGGGCCGCAGCTCCTACAATGAGCAGTTCTTC. Protein sequence: CASSVEGRSSYNEQFF.

This clonotype was recorded many times. The chain has TRBV27 and TRBJ2-3; TRBD2 agrees at 9 bases. V gave up 3 bases and J gave up 4 bases; unmatched junction bases: 8. The CDR3 contains 16 residues. The germline V gene encodes CDR1 MNHEY and CDR2 SMNVEV (reference sequence). The CDR3 sequence is CASSFASSGVSDTQYF. In DNA, the CDR3 is TGTGCCAGCAGTTTCGCCTCTAGCGGGGTTTCAGATACGCAGTATTTT.

This clonotype was observed a handful of times. The chain links TRBV7-2 to TRBJ2-7; 13 positions match TRBD2. The V gene's germline CDR1 is SGHTA and CDR2 FQGNSA. Unmatched junction bases numbered 4, after V lost 6 bases and J lost 2 bases. The CDR3 totals 15 residues. The DNA for the CDR3 is TGTGCCAGCAGGGATGGACTAGCGGGGGCCTACGAGCAGTACTTC. The encoded protein is CASRDGLAGAYEQYF.

This clonotype was seen more than once but under ten times. The chain couples TRBV13 to TRBJ1-6, with 7 bases matching TRBD1. The CDR3 consists of 14 residues. Germline CDR1 and CDR2: PRHDT and FYEKMQ (reference sequence). The junction had 1 base not matched to a gene; V was cut back by 1 base and J by 7 bases. CDR3 DNA sequence: TGTGCCAGCAGCTTAGAACAGGGGAATTCACCCCTCCACTTT. This codes for CASSLEQGNSPLHF.

This clonotype has just a few counts. The chain employs TRBV20-1 and TRBJ2-3; unclear D gene. Germline V gives CDR1 DFQATT, CDR2 SNEGSKA (reference sequence). Trimming cost V 4 bases and J 6 bases, with 14 bases left between them. This CDR3 comprises 13 residues. The CDR3 loop reads CSATLLGRDTQYF. CDR3 sequence (DNA): TGCAGTGCTACGCTCCTAGGACGGGATACGCAGTATTTT.

The chain carries TRBV6-1 and TRBJ2-3; tentative D call: TRBD1 (5 bases). Trimming pared 0 bases from V and 4 bases from J, leaving 14 bases between. CDR3 length equals 16 residues. Germline V lookup: CDR1 MNHNS, CDR2 SASEGT. CDR3 DNA sequence: TGTGCCAGCAGTGAAGCGCTTGGGGCTGTGGCAGATACGCAGTATTTT. Translated, it gives CASSEALGAVADTQYF.

V and J are TRBV6-1 and TRBJ2-1; perhaps D is TRBD1 or TRBD2 (5 bases each). Germline CDR1 reads MNHNS; CDR2 reads SASEGT. The CDR3 runs 15 residues. V was shortened by 7 bases and J by 8 bases, with 21 bases between the two germline ends. The CDR3 region has the DNA TGTGCCAGCACCAACCGGTGGGGGTCGTTCTATGAGCAGTTCTTC. It encodes CASTNRWGSFYEQFF.

Many counts were recorded for this clonotype. Mismatch with germline at one junction end may stem from a read error. This chain joins TRBV7-3 and TRBJ2-1; D ambiguous. The CDR3 is made up of 16 amino acids. CDR1 is SGHTA and CDR2 is FQGTGA in the germline V gene. DNA for the CDR3: TGTGCCAGCAGCATAACGGGCTCAGTCCGTGCCCATGAGCAGTTCTTC. Its translation is CASSITGSVRAHEQFF. The full variable domain, in which reference TRBV7-3 and TRBJ2-1 provide the parts outside the CDR3, is GAGVSQTPSNKVTEKGKYVELRCDPISGHTALYWYRQSLGQGPEFLIYFQGTGAADDSGLPNDRFFAVRPEGSVSTLKIQRTERGDSAVYLCASSITGSVRAHEQFFGPGTRLTVL.

J is TRBJ2-3 and V is TRBV2; D may match TRBD1 or TRBD2 (5 bases each). In germline, CDR1 is SNHLY, CDR2 FYNNEI. Trimming removed 7 bases at V and 4 bases at J, with 21 bases between. This CDR3 has 16 amino acids. The CDR3 here is CASNQEGPVPPDTQYF. The DNA for the CDR3 is TGTGCCAGCAATCAAGAGGGGCCAGTACCCCCAGATACGCAGTATTTT.

In this sample, this clonotype turned up a few times. V usage is TRBV6-1 and J usage is TRBJ1-2; D remains ambiguous. This CDR3 has 13 residues. Per germline, CDR1 MNHNS and CDR2 SASEGT. V lost 8 bases and J lost 4, with 14 bases in between. The CDR3 region is CASLWTDRYGYTF. For the CDR3, the DNA is TGTGCCAGCTTATGGACGGATCGCTATGGCTACACCTTC.

J is TRBJ2-2 and V is TRBV2; 10 bases are shared with TRBD1. V shed 7 bases, J shed 6 bases, and the junction held 8 bases outside the gene matches. CDR1 and CDR2 from the germline V gene are SNHLY and FYNNEI. This CDR3 region has 15 residues. The DNA for the CDR3 is TGTGCCAGCACCCCGCGGACAGGGGGATCCGGGGAGCTGTTTTTT. It translates to CASTPRTGGSGELFF.